Each of the 27 T cell receptor beta chains below was sequenced from the same sample in a study of blood T cell repertoires in COVID-19. Sequencing was performed with immunoSEQ multiplex PCR; in TCRdb, only in-frame clones are kept and a portion is missing. The table lists nearly 350,000 clones, more than 75% of them singletons. Specimen: peripheral blood. These receptors all stem from a woman in her 50s with COVID-19, enrolled during active disease.

The chain combines TRBV5-4 with TRBJ2-7; maybe TRBD2 (5 bases). Germline CDR1 and CDR2: SGHNT and YYREEE (reference sequence). The CDR3 sequence is 15 residues long. Trimming left V 0 bases short and J 3 bases short, with 13 bases between. CDR3: CASSLASGNHYEQYF. The CDR3 region has the DNA TGTGCCAGCAGCTTGGCATCGGGAAACCACTACGAGCAGTACTTC.

The rearrangement uses TRBV18 and TRBJ2-1, with 14 bases lining up with TRBD2. Germline V lookup: CDR1 KGHSH, CDR2 LQKENI. Trimming took 3 bases from V and 3 from J; bases not matched to a gene: 4. The CDR3 totals 17 residues. This CDR3 reads CASSPGTSGSHYNEQFF. The DNA of the CDR3 is TGTGCCAGCTCACCCGGGACTAGCGGGAGCCACTACAATGAGCAGTTCTTC.

The chain has TRBV5-1 and TRBJ1-3; tentative D call: TRBD1 (5 bases). Germline CDR1 and CDR2: SGHRS and YFSETQ. V shed 4 bases and J shed 2 bases, with 10 bases lying between them. The CDR3 is 14 residues long. The CDR3 here is CASSGGSAGNTIYF. The CDR3 DNA reads TGCGCCAGCAGCGGGGGGTCAGCTGGAAACACCATATATTTT. The full variable domain, in which reference TRBV5-1 and TRBJ1-3 provide the parts outside the CDR3, is KAGVTQTPRYLIKTRGQQVTLSCSPISGHRSVSWYQQTPGQGLQFLFEYFSETQRNKGNFPGRFSGRQFSNSRSEMNVSTLELGDSALYLCASSGGSAGNTIYFGEGSWLTVV.

The V gene is TRBV7-9, the J gene TRBJ2-5; D might be TRBD1 (6 bases). The V end lost 5 bases, the J end lost 11 bases, and 12 bases lay between the germline ends. Germline values: CDR1 SEHNR, CDR2 FQNEAQ (reference sequence). The length of the CDR3 is 11 residues. CDR3 region: CASSLKGHQYF. CDR3 in DNA: TGTGCCAGCAGCCTCAAGGGACATCAGTACTTC.

The rearrangement links TRBV18 to TRBJ2-1, with 13 bases lining up with TRBD2. CDR3 length equals 17 residues. Germline lookup yields CDR1 KGHSH and CDR2 LQKENI. J lost 9 bases, V lost 3 bases, and 11 bases had no gene match. The DNA for the CDR3 is TGTGCCAGCTCACCGACTGCCGGGACTAGCGGGAAGGTTGAGCAGTTCTTC. Amino acids: CASSPTAGTSGKVEQFF.

With respect to this clone: The sample has other DNA sequences that encode this CDR3 too. The V and J genes are TRBV5-1 and TRBJ2-5; the match to TRBD1 covers 7 bases. V dropped 4 bases and J dropped 1; count of bases not matched to a gene: 4. Germline values: CDR1 SGHRS, CDR2 YFSETQ. The CDR3 totals 14 residues. DNA for the CDR3: TGCGCCAGCAGCCCGGGGACAGTCCAAGAGACCCAGTACTTC. Protein: CASSPGTVQETQYF.

The V and J genes are TRBV29-1 and TRBJ1-4; no firm D call. Germline assignment: CDR1 SQVTM and CDR2 ANQGSEA. Trimming took off 6 bases at V and 3 bases at J, with 11 bases between the two ends. The CDR3 has 13 amino acids. The CDR3 region is CSVPGRSNEKLFF. For the CDR3, the DNA is TGCAGCGTCCCCGGGAGGTCTAATGAAAAACTGTTTTTT.

This chain links TRBV5-1 with TRBJ2-1; D is perhaps TRBD2 (7 bases). Trimming stripped 0 bases from V and 7 bases from J, with 14 bases between. The CDR3 is 15 residues long. Germline V gene lookup returns CDR1 SGHRS and CDR2 YFSETQ. The CDR3 sequence is CASSLEGGGGNEQFF. CDR3 coding DNA: TGCGCCAGCAGCTTGGAAGGGGGAGGGGGTAATGAGCAGTTCTTC.

This clone appeared a single time. The chain joins TRBV9 to TRBJ2-5; D is unclear. CDR1 and CDR2 (germline): SGDLS, YYNGEE. This CDR3 region has 13 residues. Trimming left V 0 bases short and J 9 bases short, with 12 bases between. The CDR3 protein is CASSVAFHEAQYF. The CDR3 DNA is TGTGCCAGCAGCGTAGCATTTCACGAGGCCCAGTACTTC.

The chain combines TRBV6-1 with TRBJ1-2; 9 bases agree with TRBD1. Germline V gives CDR1 MNHNS, CDR2 SASEGT. The CDR3 sequence is 16 residues long. The ends lost 2 bases at V and 3 bases at J; junction bases unmatched: 7. CDR3 in amino acids: CASSETGGVLDYGYTF. The CDR3 DNA reads as TGTGCCAGCAGTGAAACAGGGGGCGTTTTAGACTATGGCTACACCTTC.

This clone was picked up a small number of times. The rearrangement joins TRBV20-1 to TRBJ2-5; D ambiguous. CDR3 length: 11 amino acids. CDR1 is DFQATT, CDR2 SNEGSKA, per germline (reference sequence). V dropped 6 bases and J dropped 0 bases, with 5 bases sitting between them. This chain's CDR3 is CSARDQETQYF. For the CDR3, the DNA is TGCAGTGCCCGTGACCAAGAGACCCAGTACTTC.

This chain links TRBV7-8 with TRBJ2-5; 14 bases are shared with TRBD2. Germline V gene sequence: CDR1 SGHVS, CDR2 FQNEAQ. The CDR3 totals 15 residues. V was pared by 6 bases and J by 7 bases, with 7 bases of the junction left unmatched. CDR3: CASRGGTSGSRTQYF. CDR3 in DNA: TGTGCCAGCAGGGGGGGGACTAGCGGGAGTAGGACCCAGTACTTC.

The chain uses TRBV7-3 and TRBJ2-5; 8 bases fit TRBD2. The CDR3 contains 16 residues. The junction had 13 bases not matched to a gene; V was cut back by 5 bases and J by 5 bases. Germline V gene lookup returns CDR1 SGHTA and CDR2 FQGTGA. The DNA of the CDR3 is TGTGCCAGCAGCCCTAGAGCGGGAGCTATCGAGGAGACCCAGTACTTC. Translated: CASSPRAGAIEETQYF. The full variable domain, rest sourced from reference TRBV7-3 and TRBJ2-5, is GAGVSQTPSNKVTEKGKYVELRCDPISGHTALYWYRQSLGQGPEFLIYFQGTGAADDSGLPNDRFFAVRPEGSVSTLKIQRTERGDSAVYLCASSPRAGAIEETQYFGPGTRLLVL.

The chain links TRBV7-3 to TRBJ2-2; 9 positions match TRBD1. Germline CDR1 reads SGHTA; CDR2 reads FQGTGA. The CDR3 contains 17 residues. Unmatched junction bases numbered 6, after V lost 4 bases and J lost 0 bases. CDR3 DNA sequence: TGTGCCAGCAGCTCCCACAGGGGGCAAACGAACACCGGGGAGCTGTTTTTT. It codes for CASSSHRGQTNTGELFF.

The chain recombines TRBV9 with TRBJ2-1; weak D call: TRBD2 (5 bases). The CDR3 spans 14 residues. Between the trimmed V and J ends, which lost 0 bases and 7 bases, there was a span of 11 bases. Germline V lookup: CDR1 SGDLS, CDR2 YYNGEE. CDR3 residues: CASSVGGRGNEQFF. DNA of the CDR3: TGTGCCAGCAGCGTAGGAGGGAGAGGGAATGAGCAGTTCTTC.

The rearrangement links TRBV5-5 to TRBJ2-1; tentatively, D is TRBD1 (6 bases). CDR3 size: 16 residues. V was pared by 0 bases and J by 5 bases, with 15 bases between. CDR1 is SGHKS, CDR2 YYEKEE, per germline (reference sequence). The CDR3 spells CASSLVHPRDNNEQFF. The CDR3 DNA reads TGTGCCAGCAGCTTGGTTCACCCCCGGGACAACAATGAGCAGTTCTTC.

A few counts support this clone. This chain links TRBV9 with TRBJ1-6; TRBD1 is a possible D gene (5 bases). V gave up 2 bases and J gave up 8 bases, with 14 bases separating them. This CDR3 has 15 residues. Germline V lookup: CDR1 SGDLS, CDR2 YYNGEE. The CDR3 is CASSVRGREHSPLHF. The CDR3 DNA reads as TGTGCCAGCAGCGTCCGGGGGAGGGAGCATTCACCCCTCCACTTT.

V is TRBV12-5 and J is TRBJ1-2, with TRBD1 matching over 8 bases. CDR1 LGHNT and CDR2 FRNRAP come from the germline V gene. This CDR3 is built from 16 residues. With 1 base clipped from V and 6 bases from J, the junction kept 10 bases outside the gene matches. Here the CDR3 reads CASGLGIDRGYDGYTF. For the CDR3, the DNA is TGTGCTAGTGGTTTGGGGATAGACAGGGGTTACGATGGCTACACCTTC.

This chain uses TRBV19 with TRBJ2-1, with TRBD2 identical over 7 bases. The CDR3 length is 14 residues. The germline CDR1 and CDR2 sequences are LNHDA and SQIVND (reference sequence). J was trimmed by 5 bases and V by 3 bases; bases with no gene match: 4. The CDR3 nucleotides read TGTGCCAGTAGTATGGTCGGGAGGAACAATGAGCAGTTCTTC. Residues: CASSMVGRNNEQFF. The full variable domain, with the rest looked up from reference TRBV19 and TRBJ2-1, is DGGITQSPKYLFRKEGQNVTLSCEQNLNHDAMYWYRQDPGQGLRLIYYSQIVNDFQKGDIAEGYSVSREKKESFPLTVTSAQKNPTAFYLCASSMVGRNNEQFFGPGTRLTVL.

The chain has TRBV6-6 and TRBJ1-6; D is perhaps TRBD1 (6 bases). This CDR3 contains 20 residues. CDR1 is MNHNY, CDR2 SVGAGI, per germline (reference sequence). Trimming removed 5 bases at V and 0 bases at J, with 23 bases between. The CDR3 nucleotides read TGTGCCAGCAGTCCCTTTTCGGGGACAACTTCTAGCTCCTATAATTCACCCCTCCACTTT. Translation gives CASSPFSGTTSSSYNSPLHF.

The table lists this clone with a count of one. CDR3 amino acids: CASRSPGGANVLTF. The CDR3 DNA reads TGTGCCAGCCGAAGCCCGGGGGGGGCCAACGTCCTGACTTTC. The V call is TRBV27, the J call TRBJ2-6; perhaps TRBD2 as D (5 bases). The CDR3 is 14 residues long. The V and J ends lost 8 bases and 4 bases respectively, with 12 bases between them. Germline V lookup: CDR1 MNHEY, CDR2 SMNVEV (reference sequence).

The chain combines TRBV20-1 with TRBJ2-5; TRBD1 matches at 12 bases. The germline V gene has CDR1 DFQATT and CDR2 SNEGSKA (reference sequence). The CDR3 consists of 15 residues. The ends lost 3 bases at V and 5 bases at J; junction bases unmatched: 7. The CDR3, as DNA: TGCAGTGCTAGTAAAGGGACAGGGGGCGCGGAGACCCAGTACTTC. Its protein product is CSASKGTGGAETQYF.

The V call is TRBV7-9, the J call TRBJ2-1, with 9 bases lining up with TRBD1. The J segment lost 3 bases and the V segment lost 6 bases, leaving 6 bases of the junction unmatched. The germline V gene encodes CDR1 SEHNR and CDR2 FQNEAQ (reference sequence). The CDR3 totals 15 residues. CDR3 DNA: TGTGCCAGCAGGTTGGGACAGGGAGACTACAATGAGCAGTTCTTC. Its protein product is CASRLGQGDYNEQFF.

The chain's CDR3 is CASSLNGYEQYF. Here the CDR3 DNA reads TGTGCCAGCAGCTTAAACGGCTACGAGCAGTACTTC. V usage is TRBV7-8 and J usage is TRBJ2-7; D gene ambiguous. Trimming removed 2 bases at V and 3 bases at J, with 5 bases between. Germline assignment: CDR1 SGHVS and CDR2 FQNEAQ. The CDR3 is 12 residues long.

The chain is built from TRBV19 and TRBJ2-1, with 7 positions matching TRBD2. This CDR3 has 14 amino acids. V dropped 3 bases and J dropped 9; count of bases not matched to a gene: 8. Germline CDR1 and CDR2: LNHDA and SQIVND (reference sequence). Here the CDR3 DNA reads TGTGCCAGTAGTATGTCTAGCGGCCTGGGTGAGCAGTTCTTC. It translates to CASSMSSGLGEQFF.

This clone appeared a single time. The rearrangement links TRBV3-1 (or the pseudogene TRBV3-2) to TRBJ2-7, with TRBD2 matching 11 bases. Germline CDR1 LGHDT, CDR2 YNNKEL (reference sequence). Trimming removed 3 bases from V and 5 bases from J; junction bases left unmatched: 6. The CDR3 runs to 15 residues. CDR3 region: CASSHPLAGGNEQYF. The CDR3 DNA is TGTGCCAGCAGCCATCCCCTAGCGGGAGGTAACGAGCAGTACTTC.

In this sample, this clone turned up a few times. The chain has TRBV7-6 and TRBJ2-3, with TRBD1 identical over 7 bases. V lost 5 bases to trimming and J lost 1 base; unmatched junction nucleotides: 6. Germline assignment: CDR1 SGHVS and CDR2 FNYEAQ. The CDR3 spans 15 residues. CDR3 loop: CASSPTGVGTDTQYF. CDR3 DNA sequence: TGTGCCAGCAGCCCAACAGGGGTAGGCACAGATACGCAGTATTTT.